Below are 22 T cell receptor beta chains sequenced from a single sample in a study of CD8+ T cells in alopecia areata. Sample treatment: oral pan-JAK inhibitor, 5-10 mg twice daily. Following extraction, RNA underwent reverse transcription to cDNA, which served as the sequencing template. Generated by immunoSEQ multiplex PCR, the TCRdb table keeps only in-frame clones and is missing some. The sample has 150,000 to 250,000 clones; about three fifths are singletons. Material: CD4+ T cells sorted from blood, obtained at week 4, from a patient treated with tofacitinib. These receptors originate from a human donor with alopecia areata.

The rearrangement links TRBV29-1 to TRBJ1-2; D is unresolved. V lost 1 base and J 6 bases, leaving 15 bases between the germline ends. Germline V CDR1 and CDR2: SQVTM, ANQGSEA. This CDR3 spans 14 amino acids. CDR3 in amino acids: CSVEVGSGLNGYTF. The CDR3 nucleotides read TGCAGCGTTGAAGTCGGGTCGGGTTTGAATGGCTACACCTTC.

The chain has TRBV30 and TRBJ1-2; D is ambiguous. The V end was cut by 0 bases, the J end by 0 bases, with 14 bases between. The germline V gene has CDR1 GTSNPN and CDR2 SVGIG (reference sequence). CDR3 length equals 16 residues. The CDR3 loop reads CAWSVRAAQTNYGYTF. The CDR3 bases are TGTGCCTGGAGTGTACGAGCAGCCCAAACTAACTATGGCTACACCTTC. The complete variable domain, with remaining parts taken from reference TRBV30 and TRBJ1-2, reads SQTIHQWPATLVQPVGSPLSLECTVEGTSNPNLYWYRQAAGRGLQLLFYSVGIGQISSEVPQNLSASRPQDRQFILSSKKLLLSDSGFYLCAWSVRAAQTNYGYTFGSGTRLTVV.

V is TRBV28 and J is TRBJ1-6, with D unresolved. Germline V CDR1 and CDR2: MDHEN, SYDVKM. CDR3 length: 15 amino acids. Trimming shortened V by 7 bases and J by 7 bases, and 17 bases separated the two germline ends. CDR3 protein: CASIDSRDGNSPLHF. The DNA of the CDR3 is TGTGCCAGCATCGATTCTCGAGACGGGAATTCACCCCTCCACTTT.

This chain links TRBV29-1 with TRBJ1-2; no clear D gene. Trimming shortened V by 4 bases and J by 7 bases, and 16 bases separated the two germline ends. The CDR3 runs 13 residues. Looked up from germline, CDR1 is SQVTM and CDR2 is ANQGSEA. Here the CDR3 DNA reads TGCAGCGTTGTCGTCGGTCCGCTCGGTGGCTACACCTTC. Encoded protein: CSVVVGPLGGYTF. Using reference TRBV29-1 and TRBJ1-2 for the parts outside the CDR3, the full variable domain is SAVISQKPSRDICQRGTSLTIQCQVDSQVTMMFWYRQQPGQSLTLIATANQGSEATYESGFVIDKFPISRPNLTFSTLTVSNMSPEDSSIYLCSVVVGPLGGYTFGSGTRLTVV.

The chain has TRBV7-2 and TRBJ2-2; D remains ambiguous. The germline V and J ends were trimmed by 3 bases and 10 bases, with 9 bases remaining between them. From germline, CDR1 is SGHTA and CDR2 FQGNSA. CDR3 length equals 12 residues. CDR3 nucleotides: TGTGCCAGCAGCTTCCCTCTGGCGGAGCTGTTTTTT. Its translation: CASSFPLAELFF.

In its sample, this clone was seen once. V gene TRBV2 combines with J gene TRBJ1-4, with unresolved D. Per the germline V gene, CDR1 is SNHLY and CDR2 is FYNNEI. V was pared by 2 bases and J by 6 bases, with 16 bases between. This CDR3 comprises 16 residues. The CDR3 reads CASSESSRMGYEKLFF. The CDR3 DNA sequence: TGTGCCAGCAGTGAATCCTCCCGGATGGGTTATGAAAAACTGTTTTTT.

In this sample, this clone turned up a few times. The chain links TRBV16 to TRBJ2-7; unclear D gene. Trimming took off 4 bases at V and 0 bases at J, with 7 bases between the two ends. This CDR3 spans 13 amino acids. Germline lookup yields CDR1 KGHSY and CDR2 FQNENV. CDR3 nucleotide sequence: TGTGCCAGCAGCCCCTACAACTCCTACGAGCAGTACTTC. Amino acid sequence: CASSPYNSYEQYF.

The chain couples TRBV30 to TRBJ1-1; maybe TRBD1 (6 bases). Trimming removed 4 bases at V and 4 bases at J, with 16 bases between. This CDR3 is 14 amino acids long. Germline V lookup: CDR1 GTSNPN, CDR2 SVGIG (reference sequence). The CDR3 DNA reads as TGTGCCTGGACTTCGGGCGTGGGGGCCACTGAAGCTTTCTTT. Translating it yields CAWTSGVGATEAFF.

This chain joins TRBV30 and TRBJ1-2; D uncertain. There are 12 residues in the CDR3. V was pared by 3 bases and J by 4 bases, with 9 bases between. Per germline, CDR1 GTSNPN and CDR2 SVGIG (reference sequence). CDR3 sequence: CAWRGFGYGYTF. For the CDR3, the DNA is TGTGCCTGGAGGGGGTTCGGCTATGGCTACACCTTC. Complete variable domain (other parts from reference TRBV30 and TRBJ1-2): SQTIHQWPATLVQPVGSPLSLECTVEGTSNPNLYWYRQAAGRGLQLLFYSVGIGQISSEVPQNLSASRPQDRQFILSSKKLLLSDSGFYLCAWRGFGYGYTFGSGTRLTVV.

CDR3: CAWDRGRSTDTQYF. DNA of the CDR3: TGTGCCTGGGACAGGGGACGGAGCACAGATACGCAGTATTTT. The V and J genes are TRBV30 and TRBJ2-3, with TRBD1 matching over 8 bases. CDR3 length equals 14 residues. V shed 5 bases and J 0 bases; nucleotides not matched to a gene: 4. Germline loops: CDR1 GTSNPN, CDR2 SVGIG (reference sequence).

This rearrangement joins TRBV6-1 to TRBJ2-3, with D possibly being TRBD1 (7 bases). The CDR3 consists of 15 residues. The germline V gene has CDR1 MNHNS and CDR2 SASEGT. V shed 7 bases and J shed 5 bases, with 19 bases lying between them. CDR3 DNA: TGTGCCAGCACCGGGGGCAGGGGGACGGGAGATACGCAGTATTTT. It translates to CASTGGRGTGDTQYF.

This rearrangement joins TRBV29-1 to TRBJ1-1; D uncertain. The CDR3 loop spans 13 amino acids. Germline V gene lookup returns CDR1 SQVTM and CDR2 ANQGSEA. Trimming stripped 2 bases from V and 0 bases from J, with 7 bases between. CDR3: CSVEQAMNTEAFF. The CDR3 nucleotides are TGCAGCGTTGAACAGGCGATGAACACTGAAGCTTTCTTT. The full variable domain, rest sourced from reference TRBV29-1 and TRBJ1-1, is SAVISQKPSRDICQRGTSLTIQCQVDSQVTMMFWYRQQPGQSLTLIATANQGSEATYESGFVIDKFPISRPNLTFSTLTVSNMSPEDSSIYLCSVEQAMNTEAFFGQGTRLTVV.

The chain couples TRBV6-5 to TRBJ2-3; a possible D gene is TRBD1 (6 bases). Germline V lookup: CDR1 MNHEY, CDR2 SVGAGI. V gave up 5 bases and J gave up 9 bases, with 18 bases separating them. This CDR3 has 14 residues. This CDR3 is CASSTPPPGETQYF. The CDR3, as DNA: TGTGCCAGCAGTACCCCCCCTCCAGGGGAGACGCAGTATTTT.

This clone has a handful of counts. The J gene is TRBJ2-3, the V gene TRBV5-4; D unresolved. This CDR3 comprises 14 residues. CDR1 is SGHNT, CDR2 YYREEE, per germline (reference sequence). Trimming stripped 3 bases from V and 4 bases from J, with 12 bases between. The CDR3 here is CASSSVVGPDTQYF. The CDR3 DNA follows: TGTGCCAGCAGCTCCGTCGTGGGCCCAGATACGCAGTATTTT.

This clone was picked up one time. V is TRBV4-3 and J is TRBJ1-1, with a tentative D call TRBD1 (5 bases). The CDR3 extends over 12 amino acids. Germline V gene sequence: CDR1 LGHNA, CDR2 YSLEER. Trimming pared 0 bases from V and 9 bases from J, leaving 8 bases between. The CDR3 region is CASSQESGKAFF. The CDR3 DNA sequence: TGCGCCAGCAGCCAAGAATCAGGGAAAGCTTTCTTT.

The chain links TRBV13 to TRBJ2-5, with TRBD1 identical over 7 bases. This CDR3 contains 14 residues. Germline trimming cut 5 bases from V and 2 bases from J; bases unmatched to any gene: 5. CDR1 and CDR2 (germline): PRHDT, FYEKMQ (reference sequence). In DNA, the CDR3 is TGTGCCAGCAGCCTAATGGGACAGCAAGAGACCCAGTACTTC. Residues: CASSLMGQQETQYF.

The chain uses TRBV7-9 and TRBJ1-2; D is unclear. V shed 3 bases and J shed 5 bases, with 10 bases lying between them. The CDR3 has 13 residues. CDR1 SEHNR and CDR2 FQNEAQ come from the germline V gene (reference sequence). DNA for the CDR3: TGTGCCAGCAGCTTTTTTGGCCCTTATGGCTACACCTTC. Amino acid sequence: CASSFFGPYGYTF.

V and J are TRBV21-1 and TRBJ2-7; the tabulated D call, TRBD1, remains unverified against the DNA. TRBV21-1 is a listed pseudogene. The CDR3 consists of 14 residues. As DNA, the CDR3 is TGTGCCAGCAGAGATTGGGGCCTTAGTGCCGAGCAGTACTTC. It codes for CASRDWGLSAEQYF.

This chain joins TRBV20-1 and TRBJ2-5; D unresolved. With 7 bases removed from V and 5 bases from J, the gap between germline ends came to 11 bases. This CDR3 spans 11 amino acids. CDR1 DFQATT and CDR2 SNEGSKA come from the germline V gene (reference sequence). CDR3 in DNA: TGCAGTGAAATTCTGATGGAGACCCAGTACTTC. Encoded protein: CSEILMETQYF.

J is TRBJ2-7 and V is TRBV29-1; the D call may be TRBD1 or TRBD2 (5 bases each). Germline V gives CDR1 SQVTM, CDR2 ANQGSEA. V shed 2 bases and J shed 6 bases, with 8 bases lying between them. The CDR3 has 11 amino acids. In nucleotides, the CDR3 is TGCAGCGTTGAAAAGGGACGCGAGCAGTACTTC. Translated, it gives CSVEKGREQYF.

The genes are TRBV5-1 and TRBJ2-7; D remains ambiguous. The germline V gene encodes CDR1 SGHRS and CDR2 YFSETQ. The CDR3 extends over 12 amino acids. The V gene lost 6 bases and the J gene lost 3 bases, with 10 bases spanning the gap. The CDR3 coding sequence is TGCGCCAGCACCGGGCAGTTCTACGAGCAGTACTTC. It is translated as CASTGQFYEQYF.

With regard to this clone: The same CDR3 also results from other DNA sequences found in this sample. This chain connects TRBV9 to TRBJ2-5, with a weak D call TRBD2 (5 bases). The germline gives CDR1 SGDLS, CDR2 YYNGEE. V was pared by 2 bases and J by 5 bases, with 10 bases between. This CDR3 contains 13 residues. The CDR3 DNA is TGTGCCAGCAGCGTCGGGGTACAGGAGACCCAGTACTTC. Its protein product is CASSVGVQETQYF.